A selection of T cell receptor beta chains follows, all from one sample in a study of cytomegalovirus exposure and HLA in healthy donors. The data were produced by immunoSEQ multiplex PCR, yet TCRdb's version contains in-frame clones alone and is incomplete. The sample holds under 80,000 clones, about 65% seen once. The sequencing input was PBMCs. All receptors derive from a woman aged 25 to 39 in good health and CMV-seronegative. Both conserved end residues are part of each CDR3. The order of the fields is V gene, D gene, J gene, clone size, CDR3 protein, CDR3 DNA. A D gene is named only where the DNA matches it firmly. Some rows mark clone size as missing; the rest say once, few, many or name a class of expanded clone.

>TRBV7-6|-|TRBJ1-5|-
CASSLGRQANQPQHF
TGTGCCAGCAGCTTAGGCCGGCAGGCCAATCAGCCCCAGCATTTT
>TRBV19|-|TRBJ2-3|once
CASSRQGHQSTDTQYF
TGTGCCAGTAGTCGTCAGGGACATCAAAGCACAGATACGCAGTATTTT
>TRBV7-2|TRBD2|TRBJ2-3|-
CASSLGSSGGLVDTQYF
TGTGCCAGCAGCTTAGGGTCTAGCGGGGGGCTGGTAGATACGCAGTATTTT
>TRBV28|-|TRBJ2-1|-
CASINGYNEQFF
TGTGCCAGCATAAACGGCTACAATGAGCAGTTCTTC
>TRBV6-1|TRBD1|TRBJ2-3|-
CASTNRGFSTDTQYF
TGTGCCAGCACCAACAGGGGTTTTAGCACAGATACGCAGTATTTT
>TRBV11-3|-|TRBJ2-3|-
CASSSRGGAPEADTQYF
TGTGCCAGCAGCTCGCGGGGCGGAGCTCCCGAGGCAGATACGCAGTATTTT
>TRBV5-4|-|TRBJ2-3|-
CASSLDLRVDTQYF
TGTGCCAGCAGCTTGGACCTCAGGGTCGATACGCAGTATTTT
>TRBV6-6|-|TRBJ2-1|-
CASSFQGYSGNEQFF
TGTGCCAGCAGTTTCCAGGGGTATTCGGGCAATGAGCAGTTCTTC
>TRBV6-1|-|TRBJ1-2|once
CATQSGYGGYTF
TGTGCCACCCAATCAGGGTATGGGGGCTACACCTTC
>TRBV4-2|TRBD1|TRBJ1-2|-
CASSQVGTAHGYTF
TGTGCCAGCAGCCAAGTCGGGACAGCTCATGGCTACACCTTC
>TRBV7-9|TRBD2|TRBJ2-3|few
CASSEGLADTQYF
TGTGCCAGCAGCGAAGGACTAGCCGATACGCAGTATTTT
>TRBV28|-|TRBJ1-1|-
CASSLVQFEAFF
TGTGCCAGCAGTTTAGTACAGTTTGAAGCTTTCTTT
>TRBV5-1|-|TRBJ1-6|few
CASSLGQYSPLHF
TGTGCCAGCAGCCTTGGACAGTATTCACCCCTCCACTTT
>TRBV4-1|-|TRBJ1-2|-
CASSQEGRVGYTF
TGTGCCAGCAGCCAAGAAGGCAGGGTCGGCTACACCTTC
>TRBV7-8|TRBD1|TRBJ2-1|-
CASSIRGRGNEQFF
TGTGCCAGCAGCATCAGGGGGCGCGGCAATGAGCAGTTCTTC
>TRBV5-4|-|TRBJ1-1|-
CASSLYGQPEAFF
TGTGCCAGCAGCTTATATGGACAGCCAGAAGCTTTCTTT
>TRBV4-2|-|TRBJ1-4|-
CASSQEARREGEKLFF
TGTGCCAGCAGCCAAGAAGCGAGGAGGGAGGGTGAAAAACTGTTTTTT
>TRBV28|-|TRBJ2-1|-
CASSQPGGNEQFF
TGTGCCAGCAGTCAACCAGGGGGGAATGAGCAGTTCTTC
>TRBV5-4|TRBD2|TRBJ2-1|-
CASSRGGDEVYNEQFF
TGTGCCAGCAGCCGGGGGGGGGATGAGGTGTACAATGAGCAGTTCTTC
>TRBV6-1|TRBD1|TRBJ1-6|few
CASSATGTGGISPLHF
TGTGCCAGCAGTGCAACCGGGACAGGGGGTATTTCACCCCTCCACTTT
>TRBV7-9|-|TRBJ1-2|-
CSSSLGGRGYTF
TGTTCCAGCAGCTTAGGAGGGAGAGGCTACACCTTC
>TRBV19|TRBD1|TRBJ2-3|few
CASSIGGGRDTQYF
TGTGCCAGTAGTATAGGAGGGGGCAGAGATACGCAGTATTTT
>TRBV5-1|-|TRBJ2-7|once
CASSPQLQDYEQYF
TGCGCCAGCAGCCCCCAACTACAGGACTACGAGCAGTACTTC